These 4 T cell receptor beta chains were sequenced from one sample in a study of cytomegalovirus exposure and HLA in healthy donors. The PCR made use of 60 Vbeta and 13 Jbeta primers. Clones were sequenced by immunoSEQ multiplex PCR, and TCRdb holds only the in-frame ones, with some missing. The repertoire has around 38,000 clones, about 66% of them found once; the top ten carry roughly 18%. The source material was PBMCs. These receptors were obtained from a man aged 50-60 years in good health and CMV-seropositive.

The CDR3 protein is CASSNDRGRGQPQHF. The CDR3 DNA reads as TGTGCCAGCAGTAATGACAGGGGGCGCGGGCAGCCCCAGCATTTT. This chain connects TRBV6-5 to TRBJ1-5, with 10 bases that match TRBD1. CDR1 and CDR2 (germline): MNHEY, SVGAGI. There are 15 residues in the CDR3. Germline trimming cut 5 bases from V and 7 bases from J; bases unmatched to any gene: 8.

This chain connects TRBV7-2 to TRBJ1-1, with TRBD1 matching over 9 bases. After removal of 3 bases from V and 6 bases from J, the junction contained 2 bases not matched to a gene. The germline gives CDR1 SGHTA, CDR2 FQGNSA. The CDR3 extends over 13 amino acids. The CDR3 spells CASSFRQGAEAFF. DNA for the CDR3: TGTGCCAGCAGCTTTAGACAGGGGGCTGAAGCTTTCTTT.

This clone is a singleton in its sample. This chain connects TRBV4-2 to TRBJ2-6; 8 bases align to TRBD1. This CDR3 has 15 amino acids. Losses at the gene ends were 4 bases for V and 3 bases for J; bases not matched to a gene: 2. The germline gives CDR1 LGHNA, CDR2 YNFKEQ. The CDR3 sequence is CASSLDRDGANVLTF. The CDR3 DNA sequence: TGTGCCAGCAGCCTGGACAGGGATGGGGCCAACGTCCTGACTTTC.

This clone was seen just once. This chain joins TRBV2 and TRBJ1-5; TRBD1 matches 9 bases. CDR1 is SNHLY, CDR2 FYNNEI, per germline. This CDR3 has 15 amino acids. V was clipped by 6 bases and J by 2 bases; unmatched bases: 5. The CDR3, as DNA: TGTGCCAGCAGCTCGGACAGGGGCGGCAATCAGCCCCAGCATTTT. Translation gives CASSSDRGGNQPQHF.